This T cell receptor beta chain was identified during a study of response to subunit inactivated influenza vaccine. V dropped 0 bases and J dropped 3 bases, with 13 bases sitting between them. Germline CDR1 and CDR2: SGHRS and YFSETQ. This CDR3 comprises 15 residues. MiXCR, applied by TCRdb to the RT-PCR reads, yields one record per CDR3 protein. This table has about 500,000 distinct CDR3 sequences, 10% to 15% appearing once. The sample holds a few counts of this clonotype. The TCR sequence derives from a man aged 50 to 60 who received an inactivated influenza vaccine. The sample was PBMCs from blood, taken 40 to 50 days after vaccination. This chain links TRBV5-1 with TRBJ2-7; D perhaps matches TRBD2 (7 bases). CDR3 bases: TGCGCCAGCAGCTTGGTGGCGGGGGCCCACTACGAGCAGTACTTC. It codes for CASSLVAGAHYEQYF.